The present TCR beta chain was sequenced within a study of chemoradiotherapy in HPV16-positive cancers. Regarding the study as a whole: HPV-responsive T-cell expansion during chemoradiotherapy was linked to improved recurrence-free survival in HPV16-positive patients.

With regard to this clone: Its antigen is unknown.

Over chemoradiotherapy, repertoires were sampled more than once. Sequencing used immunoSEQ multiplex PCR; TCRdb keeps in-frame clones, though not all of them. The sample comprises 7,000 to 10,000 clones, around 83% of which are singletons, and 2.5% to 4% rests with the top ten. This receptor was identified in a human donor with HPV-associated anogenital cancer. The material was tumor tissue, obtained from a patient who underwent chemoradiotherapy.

CDR3 nucleotides: TGTGCCAGTGCCGGGATTCTCCTCGTAGGTGGAAACACCATATATTTT. Protein product: CASAGILLVGGNTIYF. The V and J genes are TRBV19 and TRBJ1-3, with D unclear. The CDR3 is 16 amino acids. Germline lookup yields CDR1 LNHDA and CDR2 SQIVND (reference sequence). V was pared by 8 bases and J by 3 bases, with 20 bases between.